A selection of T cell receptor beta chains follows, all from one sample in a study of blood T cell repertoires in COVID-19. The repertoire was sequenced with immunoSEQ multiplex PCR; TCRdb's copy has only in-frame clones and lacks some. The data hold tens of thousands of clones, with under 85% observed a single time. The sequenced material came from peripheral blood. The receptors were gathered from an elderly woman with acute or convalescent COVID-19. The CDR3 runs from the conserved cysteine through the conserved F or W. D genes are given only for firm matches. Clone sizes are given selectively: once, few, many, or a class where the clone is expanded.

V gene	D gene	CDR3 length	J gene	clone size	CDR3 protein	CDR3 DNA
TRBV2	.	14	TRBJ2-1	.	CASTEQGTYNEQFF	TGTGCCAGCACGGAGCAGGGGACGTACAATGAGCAGTTCTTC
TRBV7-7	TRBD1	15	TRBJ2-3	.	CASSLTGEWTDTQYF	TGTGCTAGCAGCTTGACAGGGGAGTGGACAGATACGCAGTATTTT
TRBV5-1	TRBD2	15	TRBJ2-1	.	CASSLGLAGGIEQFF	TGCGCCAGCAGCTTGGGACTAGCGGGAGGAATTGAGCAGTTCTTC
TRBV5-4	TRBD1	19	TRBJ1-2	.	CASSPSPPGQGALVGGYTF	TGTGCCAGCAGTCCATCCCCTCCGGGACAGGGGGCGCTGGTCGGAGGCTACACCTTC
TRBV2	.	13	TRBJ1-2	.	CASSDRLLYGYTF	TGTGCCAGCAGTGACCGATTACTCTATGGCTACACCTTC
TRBV6-1	.	15	TRBJ1-1	.	CASSETGVPNTEAFF	TGTGCCAGCAGTGAAACGGGGGTGCCGAACACTGAAGCTTTCTTT
TRBV9	TRBD1	16	TRBJ1-3	few	CASSPRAGGEGNTIYF	TGTGCCAGCAGCCCCCGGGCAGGGGGAGAAGGAAACACCATATATTTT
TRBV19	.	13	TRBJ2-3	once	CASRGPGVGTQYF	TGTGCCAGTAGAGGGCCAGGGGTAGGTACGCAGTATTTT
TRBV6-5	TRBD1	13	TRBJ1-6	few	CASSQQGSSPLHF	TGTGCCAGCAGTCAACAGGGGAGTTCACCCCTCCACTTT
TRBV6-2/TRBV6-3	.	16	TRBJ1-5	.	CASSYVSGIGNQPQHF	TGTGCCAGCAGTTACGTATCCGGGATCGGCAATCAGCCCCAGCATTTT
TRBV19	TRBD1	16	TRBJ1-6	once	CASSIQGAQGNSPLHF	TGTGCCAGTAGTATACAGGGGGCGCAAGGGAATTCACCCCTCCACTTT
TRBV19	TRBD1	15	TRBJ1-1	once	CASSPNGQVNTEAFF	TGTGCCAGTAGTCCCAACGGACAGGTGAACACTGAAGCTTTCTTT
TRBV12-3/TRBV12-4	TRBD2	13	TRBJ2-1	.	CASTVAGIGEQFF	TGTGCCAGCACCGTAGCGGGGATCGGTGAGCAGTTCTTC
TRBV4-2	.	15	TRBJ1-1	.	CASSQEVRGNTEAFF	TGTGCCAGCAGCCAAGAAGTACGAGGGAACACTGAAGCTTTCTTT
TRBV4-3	TRBD1	15	TRBJ1-2	few	CASSQSTGGGYGYTF	TGCGCCAGCAGCCAGTCGACAGGGGGCGGGTATGGCTACACCTTC
TRBV7-8	.	14	TRBJ2-7	.	CASSLQGSSYEQYF	TGTGCCAGCAGCTTACAGGGGTCTTCCTACGAGCAGTACTTC
TRBV4-2	TRBD2	17	TRBJ2-3	.	CASSQEPSGVLGDTQYF	TGTGCCAGCAGCCAAGAGCCTAGCGGGGTTCTTGGAGATACGCAGTATTTT
TRBV6-5	.	14	TRBJ1-1	.	CASVDRGLNTEAFF	TGTGCCAGCGTAGATCGGGGGTTGAACACTGAAGCTTTCTTT
TRBV6-5	TRBD1	15	TRBJ1-3	.	CASSVQGALGNTIYF	TGTGCCAGCAGCGTACAGGGGGCGCTTGGAAACACCATATATTTT
TRBV9	TRBD2	16	TRBJ2-1	.	CASSVIPGTTNNEQFF	TGTGCCAGCAGCGTAATCCCCGGGACTACGAACAATGAGCAGTTCTTC
TRBV2	TRBD1	15	TRBJ2-2	.	CASRLDRGNTGELFF	TGTGCCAGCAGGCTGGACAGGGGAAACACCGGGGAGCTGTTTTTT
TRBV3-1/TRBV3-2	TRBD1	14	TRBJ1-2	.	CASSPGQGVYGYTF	TGTGCCAGCAGCCCAGGACAGGGGGTCTATGGCTACACCTTC
TRBV7-3	TRBD1	13	TRBJ2-1	.	CASSLTGNDEQFF	TGTGCCAGCAGCCTGACAGGGAACGATGAGCAGTTCTTC
TRBV4-1	.	16	TRBJ1-3	.	CASSQEWGGTGNTIYF	TGCGCCAGCAGCCAAGAATGGGGGGGCACAGGAAACACCATATATTTT
TRBV11-3	.	15	TRBJ1-1	.	CASSLGARNNTEAFF	TGTGCCAGCAGCTTGGGGGCGCGGAATAACACTGAAGCTTTCTTT
TRBV4-1	.	15	TRBJ1-1	few	CASSTSGTREGRAFF	TGCGCCAGCAGCACATCCGGGACAAGGGAAGGAAGGGCTTTCTTT
TRBV24-1	.	13	TRBJ1-2	.	CATSNGRNYGYTF	TGTGCCACCTCTAATGGGAGGAACTATGGCTACACCTTC
TRBV21-1	.	22	TRBJ1-6	.	CASSKGGQGAGKVVSYNSPLHF	TGTGCCAGCAGCAAAGGAGGACAAGGGGCAGGGAAAGTAGTCTCCTATAATTCACCCCTCCACTTT
TRBV4-2	.	15	TRBJ2-7	few	CASSQSNGGFYEQYF	TGTGCCAGCAGCCAGTCTAATGGGGGGTTCTACGAGCAGTACTTC
TRBV2	.	18	TRBJ2-6	.	CASSDENYRLSGANVLTF	TGTGCCAGCAGTGACGAGAACTACCGACTCTCTGGGGCCAACGTCCTGACTTTC
TRBV5-1	TRBD2	18	TRBJ2-1	.	CASSLHLGMSSGVNEQFF	TGCGCCAGCAGCTTGCACCTGGGTATGTCTAGCGGGGTCAATGAGCAGTTCTTC
TRBV29-1	.	14	TRBJ2-1	.	CSIGGVPSYNEQFF	TGCAGCATAGGGGGGGTCCCATCCTACAATGAGCAGTTCTTC
TRBV10-2	.	16	TRBJ1-6	once	CASSERESSYNSPLHF	TGCGCCAGCAGTGAGCGCGAAAGCTCCTATAATTCACCCCTCCACTTT
TRBV5-1	TRBD1	15	TRBJ2-5	.	CASSWGQGREETQYF	TGCGCCAGCAGCTGGGGACAGGGGAGGGAAGAGACCCAGTACTTC
TRBV5-1	TRBD2	17	TRBJ2-7	.	CASSSMGLAGVLNEQYF	TGCGCCAGCAGCTCAATGGGACTAGCGGGAGTTCTAAACGAGCAGTACTTC
TRBV4-2	.	14	TRBJ2-7	.	CASSSLPGGTRQYF	TGTGCCAGCAGCTCCCTACCTGGGGGCACCCGGCAGTACTTC
TRBV4-3	TRBD2	18	TRBJ2-3	.	CASSLYGLATASTDTQYF	TGCGCCAGCAGCCTTTACGGACTAGCGACGGCTAGCACAGATACGCAGTATTTT
TRBV5-4	TRBD1	15	TRBJ1-1	.	CASSLPTGTNTEAFF	TGTGCCAGCAGCTTACCGACAGGGACCAACACTGAAGCTTTCTTT
TRBV5-1	.	16	TRBJ2-1	.	CASSFGGGGALDEQFF	TGCGCCAGCAGCTTCGGTGGGGGAGGAGCCTTGGATGAGCAGTTCTTC
TRBV5-5	.	14	TRBJ1-3	.	CASSLDVSRDTIYF	TGTGCCAGCAGCTTGGACGTCTCGCGGGACACCATATATTTT
TRBV15	.	15	TRBJ1-1	.	CATSRGRRLNTEAFF	TGTGCCACCAGCAGAGGGCGGAGATTGAACACTGAAGCTTTCTTT
TRBV5-1	.	15	TRBJ1-1	.	CASRRIETGNTEAFF	TGCGCCAGCAGACGAATCGAAACAGGGAACACTGAAGCTTTCTTT
TRBV27	.	16	TRBJ1-1	.	CASSPSGEGTNTEAFF	TGTGCCAGCAGTCCTTCTGGTGAGGGAACCAACACTGAAGCTTTCTTT
TRBV6-2/TRBV6-3	.	16	TRBJ1-6	.	CASSSYATEYNSPLHF	TGTGCCAGCAGTAGTTACGCGACAGAATATAATTCACCCCTCCACTTT
TRBV5-6	TRBD2	16	TRBJ2-7	.	CASSLEYSGSFYEQYF	TGTGCCAGCAGCTTGGAATATAGCGGGAGTTTCTACGAGCAGTACTTC
TRBV5-1	.	14	TRBJ1-1	.	CASSLAVVNTEAFF	TGCGCCAGCAGCTTGGCCGTAGTTAACACTGAAGCTTTCTTT
TRBV7-2	.	13	TRBJ1-1	.	CASSSRQHLEAFF	TGTGCCAGCAGCTCGCGACAGCACCTTGAAGCTTTCTTT
TRBV5-3	TRBD2	14	TRBJ2-1	.	CARQTSGSWDEQFF	TGTGCCAGGCAGACTAGCGGGAGCTGGGATGAGCAGTTCTTC
TRBV6-5	TRBD1	15	TRBJ1-5	.	CASSPDRGGNQPQHF	TGTGCCAGCAGTCCGGACAGGGGAGGCAATCAGCCCCAGCATTTT
TRBV11-3	TRBD1	15	TRBJ2-3	.	CASSTRTGYGDTQYF	TGTGCCAGCAGCACCCGGACAGGGTATGGGGATACGCAGTATTTT
TRBV27	TRBD1	16	TRBJ2-7	once	CATPSRLRDRRNEQYF	TGTGCCACCCCCTCGAGACTCCGGGACAGGAGGAATGAGCAGTACTTC
TRBV4-1	.	19	TRBJ2-3	.	CASSQSFPHRGPSTDTQYF	TGCGCCAGCAGCCAATCTTTCCCACATCGGGGTCCTAGCACAGATACGCAGTATTTT
TRBV4-2	TRBD1	14	TRBJ1-4	.	CASRIGQGGEKLFF	TGTGCCAGTCGAATAGGACAGGGGGGAGAAAAACTGTTTTTT
TRBV7-2	TRBD2	17	TRBJ2-1	.	CASSLGGLAGGPGEQFF	TGTGCCAGCAGCTTAGGTGGACTAGCGGGGGGGCCGGGTGAGCAGTTCTTC